This T cell receptor (beta chain) was recovered during a study of cytomegalovirus exposure and HLA in healthy donors. Germline V gene lookup returns CDR1 SGHKS and CDR2 YYEKEE (reference sequence). The CDR3 spans 16 amino acids, including both terminal residues. A remark on this clone: Because the CDR3's place on the DNA is in doubt, the DNA is left out and the CDR3 is given as listed by TCRdb.

60 Vbeta and 13 Jbeta primers were used in PCR. Sequenced by immunoSEQ multiplex PCR; TCRdb stores in-frame clones only, minus some. The table shows fewer than 250,000 clones, with 70% to 75% occurring only once. Sequences were obtained from PBMCs. This receptor was identified in a man younger than 40 in good health and CMV-seropositive. J is TRBJ2-1 and V is TRBV5-5; the table's D call of TRBD1 was not tested on the DNA. The CDR3 loop reads CASSLAVGTGSLGGFF.